Below are 11 T cell receptor beta chains sequenced from a single sample in a study of beta chain features in type 1 diabetes. Study results and caveats: Shorter TCRB CDR3s, moderately but significantly so, were found in Type 1 diabetes patients in all four CD4+ subsets.

TCRB transcripts that were expressed got sequenced, as all of the isolated RNA had been reverse transcribed. The assay was immunoSEQ multiplex PCR, and TCRdb's table has in-frame clones only and misses some. The sample contains roughly 260,000 clones, roughly 21% of which appear only once. These TCRs are of unknown antigen specificity. Sample: naive CD4+ T cells from blood. The receptors come from a woman between 40 and 50 years old with type 1 diabetes.

The chain recombines TRBV5-1 with TRBJ2-7, with 7 bases identical to TRBD2. Germline trimming cut 0 bases from V and 0 bases from J; bases unmatched to any gene: 6. The V gene's germline CDR1 is SGHRS and CDR2 YFSETQ. This CDR3 region has 16 residues. CDR3 sequence (DNA): TGCGCCAGCAGCTTGGCGCTAGCGGACCTCTCCTACGAGCAGTACTTC. Its translation: CASSLALADLSYEQYF.

This clone was found a few times. V gene TRBV5-6 combines with J gene TRBJ1-5; no clear D. This CDR3 has 14 amino acids. Trimming cost V 2 bases and J 0 bases, with 6 bases left between them. Germline-derived CDR1 and CDR2 are SGHDT and YYEEEE. The CDR3 nucleotides are TGTGCCAGCAGCTTAGGAGTTAGCAATCAGCCCCAGCATTTT. Encoded protein: CASSLGVSNQPQHF.

Only a few counts were recorded for this clone. V usage is TRBV2 and J usage is TRBJ2-2, with 12 bases that match TRBD2. With V trimmed by 7 bases and J by 5 bases, 2 bases remained unmatched. Germline assignment: CDR1 SNHLY and CDR2 FYNNEI. There are 14 residues in the CDR3. The CDR3 region is CASIGLAGTGELFF. Written as DNA, the CDR3 is TGTGCCAGCATCGGACTAGCGGGGACCGGGGAGCTGTTTTTT.

The V and J genes are TRBV29-1 and TRBJ2-5, with 11 bases matching TRBD2. V lost 5 bases to trimming and J lost 3 bases; unmatched junction nucleotides: 11. Germline CDR1 and CDR2: SQVTM and ANQGSEA. This CDR3 has 16 amino acids. CDR3 nucleotide sequence: TGCAGCGTTACTATCGGCGGGACTAGCGGAAAAGAGACCCAGTACTTC. Its protein is CSVTIGGTSGKETQYF. The whole variable domain, filled in from reference TRBV29-1 and TRBJ2-5, reads SAVISQKPSRDICQRGTSLTIQCQVDSQVTMMFWYRQQPGQSLTLIATANQGSEATYESGFVIDKFPISRPNLTFSTLTVSNMSPEDSSIYLCSVTIGGTSGKETQYFGPGTRLLVL.

This chain uses TRBV18 with TRBJ1-5; D call uncertain. The CDR3 totals 15 residues. Germline V gives CDR1 KGHSH, CDR2 LQKENI. The ends were cut back, 2 bases at V and 2 bases at J, with 10 bases in the middle. Here the CDR3 DNA reads TGTGCCAGCTCACCAGGACCGCGGGGCAATCAGCCCCAGCATTTT. Translated: CASSPGPRGNQPQHF.

The chain recombines TRBV7-9 with TRBJ2-1, with 9 bases aligning to TRBD1. Germline CDR1 reads SEHNR; CDR2 reads FQNEAQ (reference sequence). Trimming removed 3 bases from V and 6 bases from J; junction bases left unmatched: 3. The CDR3 spans 14 residues. The CDR3 sequence: CASSLGQGFNEQFF. The CDR3 coding sequence is TGTGCCAGCAGCTTGGGACAGGGTTTCAATGAGCAGTTCTTC.

This clone has a handful of counts. This chain links TRBV5-4 with TRBJ2-7; 11 bases match TRBD1. This CDR3 region has 15 residues. Unmatched junction bases numbered 5, after V lost 4 bases and J lost 2 bases. Germline loops: CDR1 SGHNT, CDR2 YYREEE (reference sequence). The CDR3 loop is CASSNGQGAPYEQYF. Written as DNA, the CDR3 is TGTGCCAGCAGCAATGGACAGGGGGCCCCCTACGAGCAGTACTTC.

The genes are TRBV19 and TRBJ1-5; no firm D call. V was shortened by 6 bases and J by 2 bases, with 11 bases between the two germline ends. Germline CDR1 is LNHDA and CDR2 is SQIVND (reference sequence). CDR3 size: 14 residues. As DNA, the CDR3 is TGTGCCAGTAGCCCGTTAGCAGGCAATCAGCCCCAGCATTTT. Encoded protein: CASSPLAGNQPQHF.

V gene TRBV7-2 combines with J gene TRBJ2-7; D is perhaps TRBD1 (5 bases). CDR1 and CDR2 from the germline V gene are SGHTA and FQGNSA. V dropped 1 base and J dropped 3 bases, with 10 bases sitting between them. The CDR3 runs to 14 residues. CDR3 DNA: TGTGCCAGCAGCTTAGGACAGTTAGTCTACGAGCAGTACTTC. Translation: CASSLGQLVYEQYF.

DNA for the CDR3: TGTGCCAGCAGTACCCGGGGAGGGCCCCAGCGTACTTTCTACGAGCAGTACTTC. Protein product: CASSTRGGPQRTFYEQYF. The J gene is TRBJ2-7, the V gene TRBV28, with TRBD2 matching 7 bases. CDR3 size: 18 residues. CDR1 is MDHEN, CDR2 SYDVKM, per germline. The trim removed 5 bases at V and 3 bases at J, leaving 19 bases unmatched.

The V and J genes are TRBV29-1 and TRBJ2-1; TRBD1 agrees at 8 bases. CDR1 is SQVTM, CDR2 ANQGSEA, per germline. V shed 4 bases, J shed 7 bases, and the junction held 3 bases outside the gene matches. CDR3 length: 12 residues. CDR3 sequence: CSVVRTGNEQFF. The CDR3 DNA reads as TGCAGCGTTGTTAGGACAGGGAATGAGCAGTTCTTC.